A single sample is the source of the 10 T cell receptor beta chains below, sequenced in a study of vaccination and CD4 T cells after COVID-19. For these receptors, no antigen is known. Sequenced with the Oncomine TCR Beta short-read assay was DNA taken from cultured CD4+ T cells. TCRdb re-called the PCR reads with MiXCR, one entry per CDR3 protein. The data hold roughly 15,000 distinct CDR3 sequences, with 55% to 75% observed a single time. Treatment in this sample: roughly 10-day PBMC culture with coronavirus spike peptide pools or control peptides (ViraFEST assay). The sequencing sample was made of CD4+ T cells from blood, cultured in vitro. The receptor source for this set is a human donor who had recovered from COVID-19.

The chain is built from TRBV7-8 and TRBJ2-5, with D hard to call. CDR3 length: 16 amino acids. The germline V and J ends were trimmed by 4 bases and 7 bases, with 22 bases remaining between them. Germline CDR1 is SGHVS and CDR2 is FQNEAQ. The CDR3 is CASSSHPDPRVGTQYF. Written as DNA, the CDR3 is TGTGCCAGCAGCTCCCATCCAGACCCCCGGGTGGGGACCCAGTACTTC.

For the CDR3, the DNA is TGTGCCAGCAGCTTTCAAGGGTTAGGTACCACTGAAGCTTTCTTT. Its translation is CASSFQGLGTTEAFF. The chain couples TRBV7-9 to TRBJ1-1, with D unresolved. Trimming took 3 bases from V and 4 from J, leaving 15 bases between them. Per the germline V gene, CDR1 is SEHNR and CDR2 is FQNEAQ (reference sequence). CDR3 length: 15 residues.

The genes are TRBV7-9 and TRBJ2-7, with TRBD2 matching over 8 bases. The CDR3 covers 14 residues. V gave up 5 bases and J gave up 1 base; unmatched junction bases: 4. Germline CDR1 SEHNR, CDR2 FQNEAQ (reference sequence). CDR3 DNA: TGTGCCAGCAGCACGGGACTAGGTTCCTACGAGCAGTACTTC. Its translation is CASSTGLGSYEQYF. Based on the CDR3 plus reference TRBV7-9 and TRBJ2-7, the full variable domain is DTGVSQNPRHKITKRGQNVTFRCDPISEHNRLYWYRQTLGQGPEFLTYFQNEAQLEKSRLLSDRFSAERPKGSFSTLEIQRTEQGDSAMYLCASSTGLGSYEQYFGPGTRLTVT.

V and J are TRBV7-9 and TRBJ2-3; no clear D gene. Between the trimmed V and J ends, which lost 6 bases and 0 bases, there was a span of 10 bases. The germline V gene encodes CDR1 SEHNR and CDR2 FQNEAQ (reference sequence). There are 14 residues in the CDR3. The CDR3 region is CASSPRLSTDTQYF. The CDR3 DNA reads TGTGCCAGCAGTCCGAGGCTCAGCACAGATACGCAGTATTTT.

About this clonotype: One end of the junction does not line up with germline, which may come from a read error. V is TRBV7-7 and J is TRBJ2-5; 8 bases are a match to TRBD1. From germline, CDR1 is SSHAT and CDR2 FNYEAQ (reference sequence). CDR3 size: 17 residues. The CDR3 DNA sequence: TGTGCTAGCAGCCGCCTTCGCCAGGGGGCAGGAGGAGAGACCCAGTACTTC. Its translation: CASSRLRQGAGGETQYF.

The genes are TRBV7-2 and TRBJ2-7, with a possible D match to TRBD1 (5 bases). V lost 5 bases to trimming and J lost 3 bases, with 8 bases between them. In germline, CDR1 is SGHTA, CDR2 FQGNSA. This CDR3 has 12 residues. The CDR3 protein is CASSRGRYEQYF. The DNA of the CDR3 is TGTGCCAGCAGCAGGGGCCGCTACGAGCAGTACTTC.

Written as DNA, the CDR3 is TGTGCCAGCAGTGTAGCCGGAGTCGGCGGCGGAGCAGATACGCAGTATTTT. Its translation is CASSVAGVGGGADTQYF. The chain joins TRBV6-1 to TRBJ2-3; no clear D. CDR3 size: 17 residues. V was clipped by 4 bases and J by 4 bases, with 21 bases between them. CDR1 and CDR2 (germline): MNHNS, SASEGT.

The chain uses TRBV7-9 and TRBJ2-5, with no clear D. The CDR3 has 9 residues. Looked up from germline, CDR1 is SEHNR and CDR2 is FQNEAQ (reference sequence). V lost 11 bases and J 5 bases, leaving 6 bases between the germline ends. The CDR3 is CAVGETQYF. Here the CDR3 DNA reads TGTGCCGTTGGCGAGACCCAGTACTTC.

Only one count was recorded for this clonotype. V usage is TRBV2 and J usage is TRBJ2-5; 10 nucleotides agree with TRBD2. Germline CDR1 reads SNHLY; CDR2 reads FYNNEI. The V segment lost 4 bases and the J segment 3 bases; nucleotides outside the gene matches: 5. The CDR3 loop spans 15 amino acids. CDR3 sequence reads: CASSVLGTSEETQYF. The CDR3 DNA reads as TGTGCCAGCAGTGTTCTCGGGACTAGCGAAGAGACCCAGTACTTC.

The rearrangement joins TRBV5-8 to TRBJ2-7; TRBD1 aligns across 8 bases. The J segment lost 3 bases and the V segment lost 2 bases, leaving 4 bases of the junction unmatched. The CDR3 consists of 14 residues. In germline, CDR1 is SGHTS, CDR2 YDEGEE. The CDR3 sequence is CASSFRGHGYEQYF. The CDR3 DNA reads TGTGCCAGCAGCTTCAGGGGGCACGGCTACGAGCAGTACTTC.